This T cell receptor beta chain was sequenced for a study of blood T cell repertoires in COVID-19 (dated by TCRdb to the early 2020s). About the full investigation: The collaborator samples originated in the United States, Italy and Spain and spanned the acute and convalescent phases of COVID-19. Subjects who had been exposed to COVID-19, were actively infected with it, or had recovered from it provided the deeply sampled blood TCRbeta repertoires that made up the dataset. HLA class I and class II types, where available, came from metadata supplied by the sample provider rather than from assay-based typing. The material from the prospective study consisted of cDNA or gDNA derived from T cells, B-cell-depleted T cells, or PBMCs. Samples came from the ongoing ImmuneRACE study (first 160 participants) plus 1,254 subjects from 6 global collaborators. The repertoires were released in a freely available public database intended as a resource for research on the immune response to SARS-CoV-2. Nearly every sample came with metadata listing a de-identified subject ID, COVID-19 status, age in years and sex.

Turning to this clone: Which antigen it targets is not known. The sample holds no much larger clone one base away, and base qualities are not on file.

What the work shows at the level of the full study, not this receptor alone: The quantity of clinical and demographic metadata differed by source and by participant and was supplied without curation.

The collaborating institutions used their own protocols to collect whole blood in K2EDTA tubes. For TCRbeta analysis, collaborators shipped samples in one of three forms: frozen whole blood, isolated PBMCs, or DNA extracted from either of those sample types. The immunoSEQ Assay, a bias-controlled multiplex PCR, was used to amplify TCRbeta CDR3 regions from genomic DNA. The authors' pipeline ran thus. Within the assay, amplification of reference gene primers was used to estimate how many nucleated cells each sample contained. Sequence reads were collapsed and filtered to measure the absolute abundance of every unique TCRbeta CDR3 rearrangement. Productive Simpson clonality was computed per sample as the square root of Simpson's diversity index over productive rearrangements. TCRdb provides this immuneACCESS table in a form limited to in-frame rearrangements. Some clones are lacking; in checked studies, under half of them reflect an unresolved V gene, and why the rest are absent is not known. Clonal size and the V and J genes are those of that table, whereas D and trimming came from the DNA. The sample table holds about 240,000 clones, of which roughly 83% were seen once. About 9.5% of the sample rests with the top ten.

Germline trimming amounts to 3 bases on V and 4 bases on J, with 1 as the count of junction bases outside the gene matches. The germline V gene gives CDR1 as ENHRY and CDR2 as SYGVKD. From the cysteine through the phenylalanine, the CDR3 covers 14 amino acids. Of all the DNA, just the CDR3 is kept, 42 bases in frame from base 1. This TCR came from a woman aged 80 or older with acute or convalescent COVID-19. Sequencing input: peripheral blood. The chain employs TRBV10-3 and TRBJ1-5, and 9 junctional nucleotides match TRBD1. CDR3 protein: CAISDGTGNQPQHF. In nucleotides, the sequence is TGTGCCATCAGTGACGGGACAGGGAATCAGCCCCAGCATTTT.